This TCR beta chain was obtained from a study of blood T cell repertoires in COVID-19. Repertoires were generated with immunoSEQ multiplex PCR, while TCRdb's copy carries only in-frame clones and drops some. The data contain around 150,000 clones, about 80% of them singletons. Followed over time, Seattle patients had been enrolled while infection was active. This clone occurred a few times. The CDR3 loop spans 15 amino acids. CDR1 is MNHNS, CDR2 SASEGT, per germline. With 0 bases clipped from V and 5 bases from J, the junction kept 6 bases outside the gene matches. This sequence joins TRBV6-1 and TRBJ2-7, with TRBD1 matching over 8 bases. Material: peripheral blood. The TCR sequence derives from a woman between 40 and 50 years old with COVID-19, enrolled during active disease. CDR3 bases: TGTGCCAGCAGTGAAGCCCGGACAGGGAAAAACGAGCAGTACGTC. This sequence encodes CASSEARTGKNEQYV.